One sample yielded the 8 T cell receptor beta chains listed below, sequenced in a study of technical replicates of blood from several donors. Sequencing used immunoSEQ multiplex PCR; TCRdb keeps in-frame clones, though not all of them. Among roughly 80,000 clones listed, roughly 96% were seen once. The specimen was T cells isolated from PBMCs. The receptors were sampled from a human donor in good health.

This clone appeared once. This chain joins TRBV7-2 and TRBJ2-3; D is unclear. V was clipped by 5 bases and J by 3 bases, with 12 bases between them. The germline V gene has CDR1 SGHTA and CDR2 FQGNSA. CDR3 length: 14 residues. The CDR3 DNA follows: TGTGCCAGCAGCCCCTACCTAGAAACAGATACGCAGTATTTT. This translates into CASSPYLETDTQYF. The full variable domain, in which reference TRBV7-2 and TRBJ2-3 provide the parts outside the CDR3, is GAGVSQSPSNKVTEKGKDVELRCDPISGHTALYWYRQSLGQGLEFLIYFQGNSAPDKSGLPSDRFSAERTGGSVSTLTIQRTQQEDSAVYLCASSPYLETDTQYFGPGTRLTVL.

The CDR3 sequence is CASSTGTSEAFF. Here the CDR3 DNA reads TGTGCCAGTTCCACAGGGACCTCTGAAGCTTTCTTT. The chain combines TRBV7-9 with TRBJ1-1; D possibly corresponds to TRBD1 (6 bases). CDR3 length: 12 amino acids. Per the germline V gene, CDR1 is SEHNR and CDR2 is FQNEAQ (reference sequence). V dropped 9 bases and J dropped 6 bases, with 14 bases sitting between them.

V is TRBV12-5 and J is TRBJ1-1; TRBD1 matches at 8 bases. Germline CDR1 reads LGHNT; CDR2 reads FRNRAP. This CDR3 has 16 residues. V lost 7 bases and J lost 5; bases outside the gene matches: 15. The CDR3 loop is CASAPQGARSSTEAFF. As DNA, the CDR3 is TGTGCTAGTGCCCCCCAGGGGGCGCGCAGTTCAACTGAAGCTTTCTTT.

This sequence joins TRBV29-1 and TRBJ2-7; a weak D match, TRBD2 (6 bases). The germline gives CDR1 SQVTM, CDR2 ANQGSEA. Trimming pared 6 bases from V and 6 bases from J, leaving 18 bases between. CDR3 length: 13 residues. The CDR3 nucleotides are TGCAGCGTCCGGGACTCCGGGGTCTTCGAGCAGTACTTC. Translated: CSVRDSGVFEQYF.

The chain employs TRBV6-6 and TRBJ1-4; 8 nucleotides align to TRBD1. After removal of 7 bases from V and 7 bases from J, the junction contained 11 bases not matched to a gene. CDR1 and CDR2 (germline): MNHNY, SVGAGI (reference sequence). The CDR3 has 15 residues. The CDR3 coding sequence is TGTGCCAGCACCAAGGCGCAGGGGGCAGGTGAAAAACTGTTTTTT. Residues: CASTKAQGAGEKLFF.

This clone was recorded once. This rearrangement joins TRBV5-1 to TRBJ2-7; 11 bases are shared with TRBD2. Germline V lookup: CDR1 SGHRS, CDR2 YFSETQ. V shed 2 bases, J shed 6 bases, and the junction held 7 bases outside the gene matches. The CDR3 spans 15 residues. CDR3 residues: CASSFSGGDASEQYF. The CDR3 DNA sequence: TGCGCCAGCAGCTTTAGCGGGGGGGACGCCAGCGAGCAGTACTTC.

The chain recombines TRBV10-2 with TRBJ2-7, with TRBD2 identical over 7 bases. The CDR3 spans 14 residues. Unmatched junction bases numbered 11, after V lost 8 bases and J lost 4 bases. Germline V lookup: CDR1 WSHSY, CDR2 SAAADI. This chain's CDR3 is CASRKGRERYEQYF. In DNA, the CDR3 is TGCGCCAGCCGTAAGGGGAGGGAAAGGTACGAGCAGTACTTC.

The chain links TRBV27 to TRBJ2-7; D call uncertain. The CDR3 covers 13 residues. Germline V gene data show CDR1 as MNHEY and CDR2 as SMNVEV (reference sequence). Trimming shortened V by 10 bases and J by 2 bases, and 15 bases separated the two germline ends. The CDR3 sequence: CAILDENTYEQYF. For the CDR3, the DNA is TGTGCCATCCTAGACGAAAACACCTACGAGCAGTACTTC.